This T cell receptor (beta chain) was recovered during a study of blood T cells in healthy people across ages. The authors ran a second PCR of roughly 7 to 11 cycles using a sample-barcoded 5' primer and a J-beta primer mix. TCRdb independently ran MiXCR on the 5' RACE reads; one entry per CDR3 protein. The data contain around 1,900,000 distinct CDR3 sequences, about 39% of them singletons. This clonotype has a handful of counts. The TCR was taken from a human donor in good health. The specimen sequenced was blood.

CDR3 in DNA: TGTGCCAGCAGCTTAACGGGGGTTCGAACAGATACGCAGTATTTT. The encoded protein is CASSLTGVRTDTQYF. The V gene is TRBV5-5, the J gene TRBJ2-3; weak D call: TRBD2 (6 bases). CDR1 SGHKS and CDR2 YYEKEE come from the germline V gene (reference sequence). The V and J ends lost 2 bases and 3 bases respectively, with 13 bases between them. The CDR3 is 15 amino acids.